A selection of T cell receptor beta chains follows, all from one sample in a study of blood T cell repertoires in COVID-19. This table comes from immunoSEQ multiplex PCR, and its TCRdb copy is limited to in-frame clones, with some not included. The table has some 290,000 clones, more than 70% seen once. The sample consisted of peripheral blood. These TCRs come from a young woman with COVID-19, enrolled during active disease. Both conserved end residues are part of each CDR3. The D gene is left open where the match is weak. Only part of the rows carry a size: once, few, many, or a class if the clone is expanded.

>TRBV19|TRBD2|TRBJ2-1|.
TGTGCCAGTAAAGGGGCGGGAGTAACCTACAATGAGCAGTTCTTC
CASKGAGVTYNEQFF
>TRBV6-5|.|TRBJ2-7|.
TGTGCCAGCAGTTCCCGACCTTGGGGCTATGGTGAGCAGTACTTC
CASSSRPWGYGEQYF
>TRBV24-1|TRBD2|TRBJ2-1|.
TGTGCCACCAGTGTTACTACCGGGACGGGGGGCAATGAGCAGTTCTTC
CATSVTTGTGGNEQFF
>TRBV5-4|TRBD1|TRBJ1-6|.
TGTGCCAGCAGCCGTGGGACAGGGAAACTCCCTGGCTCACCCCTCCACTTT
CASSRGTGKLPGSPLHF
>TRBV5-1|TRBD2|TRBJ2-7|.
TGCGCCAGCATAGCGGGAGTCGGGTCCTACGAGCAGTACTTC
CASIAGVGSYEQYF
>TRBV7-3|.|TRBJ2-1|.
TGTGCCAGCAGCCCGTCGGGGACCTACAATGAGCAGTTCTTC
CASSPSGTYNEQFF
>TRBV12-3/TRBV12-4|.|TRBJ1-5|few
TGTGCCAGCAGTTTTCATCCGGAGCCCCAGCATTTT
CASSFHPEPQHF
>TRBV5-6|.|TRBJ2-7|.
TGTGCCAGCAGCTTGGCCGGCGGGCCCTACGAGCAGTACTTC
CASSLAGGPYEQYF
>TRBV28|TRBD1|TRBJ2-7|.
TGTGCCAGCAGGGGAGGACAGGGGGAGTCCTACGAGCAGTACTTC
CASRGGQGESYEQYF
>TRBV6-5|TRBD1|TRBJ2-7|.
TGTGCCAGCAGTTACAGGGACAGGTACTACGAGCAGTACTTC
CASSYRDRYYEQYF
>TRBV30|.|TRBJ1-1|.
TGTGCCTGGAGTCGAGAGAACACTGAAGCTTTCTTT
CAWSRENTEAFF
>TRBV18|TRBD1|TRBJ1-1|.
TGTGCCAGCTCCTACTTACGGACAGGGGAGGGAATGAACACTGAAGCTTTCTTT
CASSYLRTGEGMNTEAFF
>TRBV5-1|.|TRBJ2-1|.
TGCGCCAGCAGCTTGGGGGACACGCGGGATGAGCAGTTCTTC
CASSLGDTRDEQFF
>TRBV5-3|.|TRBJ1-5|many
TGTGCCAGAAGCTTGGACAGGGCGGGTCAGCCCCAGCATTTT
CARSLDRAGQPQHF
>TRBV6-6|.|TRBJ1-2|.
TGTGCCAGCAGTCTAGGAGGACAGACTTATGGCTACACCTTC
CASSLGGQTYGYTF
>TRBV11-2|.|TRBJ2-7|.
TGTGCCAGCAGCTTGAGTTCGGGCTACGAGCAGTACTTC
CASSLSSGYEQYF
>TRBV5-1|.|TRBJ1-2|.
TGCGCCAGCAGCTTGGGCCAGGTCTATGGCTACACCTTC
CASSLGQVYGYTF
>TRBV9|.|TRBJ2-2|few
TGTGCCAGCAGCGTAGATCGCACCGGGGAGCTGTTTTTT
CASSVDRTGELFF
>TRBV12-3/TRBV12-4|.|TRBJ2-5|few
TGTGCCAGCAGTTTAGACGGAGGAGAGACCCAGTACTTC
CASSLDGGETQYF
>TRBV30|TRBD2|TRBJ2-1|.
TGTGCCTGGAGTGTAGGCGGGAGAGGGTCCTACAATGAGCAGTTCTTC
CAWSVGGRGSYNEQFF
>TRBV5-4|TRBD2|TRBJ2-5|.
TGTGCCAGCAGCTTGGGTGCGGGGGATGAAGAGACCCAGTACTTC
CASSLGAGDEETQYF
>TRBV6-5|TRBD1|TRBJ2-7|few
TGTGCCAGCAGTTACGAGGGGACAGGTTCCTACGAGCAGTACTTC
CASSYEGTGSYEQYF
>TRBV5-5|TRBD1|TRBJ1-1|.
TGTGCCAGCAGCGGACAGGGGGCCAGGAACACTGAAGCTTTCTTT
CASSGQGARNTEAFF
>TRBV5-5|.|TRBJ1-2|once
TGTGCCAGCAGCTTGGGGGCCTACTTATATGGCTACACCTTC
CASSLGAYLYGYTF
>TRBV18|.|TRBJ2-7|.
TGTGCCAGCTCACCACGGGCCCTCTACGAGCAGTACTTC
CASSPRALYEQYF
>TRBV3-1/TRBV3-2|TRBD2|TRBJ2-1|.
TGTGCCAGCAGCCAAGCCAGGGCTAGCGGGAGCCATCTAAGAGAGCAGTTCTTC
CASSQARASGSHLREQFF
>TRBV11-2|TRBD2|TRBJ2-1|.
TGTGCCAGCAGCTCCCTGACTAGCGGGAGACGTGAGCAGTTCTTC
CASSSLTSGRREQFF
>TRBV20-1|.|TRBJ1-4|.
TGCAGTGCTAGTAGCTTGGCGGGCTCGGGTCGACTGTTTTTT
CSASSLAGSGRLFF
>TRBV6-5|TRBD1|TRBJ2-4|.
TGTGCCAGCAGTTACTCGAGGGGGCGCAGAAACATTCAGTACTTC
CASSYSRGRRNIQYF
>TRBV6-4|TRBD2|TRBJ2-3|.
TGTGCCAGCAGTGCCACTAGCGGGGTGCTACCCGGGGATACGCAGTATTTT
CASSATSGVLPGDTQYF
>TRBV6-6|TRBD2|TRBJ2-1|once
TGTGCCAGCAGTATAAGGAGCGGGAGCGTCAATGAGCAGTTCTTC
CASSIRSGSVNEQFF
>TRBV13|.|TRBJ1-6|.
TGTGCCAGCAGCCGACAGACCAATAATTCACCCCTCCACTTT
CASSRQTNNSPLHF
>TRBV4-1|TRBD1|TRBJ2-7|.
TGCGCCAGCAGCCAAGAAGGGACAGGGCTCGAGGAGCAGTACTTC
CASSQEGTGLEEQYF
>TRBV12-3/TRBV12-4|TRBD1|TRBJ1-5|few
TGTGCCAGCAGGGGGACAGGGAATCAGCCCCAGCATTTT
CASRGTGNQPQHF
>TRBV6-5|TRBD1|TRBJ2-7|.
TGTGCCAGCGGGACAGGGGTCGGCGAGCAGTACTTC
CASGTGVGEQYF
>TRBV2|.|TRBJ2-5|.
TGTGCCAGCAGTGGTGGGCAGTGGAACTTC
CASSGGQWNF
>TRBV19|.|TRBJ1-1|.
TGTGCCAGTAGTATAGAAGCCGGGGGGCAAGTAGCTTTCTTT
CASSIEAGGQVAFF
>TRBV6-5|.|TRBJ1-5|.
TGTGCCAGCATGGGTGGTTCAGCGAATCAGCCCCAGCATTTT
CASMGGSANQPQHF
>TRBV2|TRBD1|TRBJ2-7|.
TGTGCCAGCAGTTGGGACAGGGGGTTTCAAGAGCAGTACTTC
CASSWDRGFQEQYF
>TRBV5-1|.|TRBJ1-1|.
TGCGCCAGCAGCTTTTCGGCAGGGGTGAACACTGAAGCTTTCTTT
CASSFSAGVNTEAFF
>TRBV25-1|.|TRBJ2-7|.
TGTGCCACCGGGACTGCCCCCTACGAGCAGTACTTC
CATGTAPYEQYF
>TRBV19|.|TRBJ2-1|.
TGTGCCAGTAGTATCGGGGGGCAGGGTTTAGGTAATGAGCAGTTCTTC
CASSIGGQGLGNEQFF
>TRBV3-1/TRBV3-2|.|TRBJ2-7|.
TGTGCCAGCAGCCAAGTTAGCGGTAGTGGCGAGCAGTACTTC
CASSQVSGSGEQYF
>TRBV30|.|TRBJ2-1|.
TGTGCCTGGTCCACGAGCTCCTACAATGAGCAGTTCTTC
CAWSTSSYNEQFF
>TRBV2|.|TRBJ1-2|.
TGTGCCAGCAGTGAAATCGGCAGGGCGAACTATGGCTACACCTTC
CASSEIGRANYGYTF
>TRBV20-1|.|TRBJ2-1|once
TGCAGTGCTAGCTTTGCAGGTGAGCAGTTCTTC
CSASFAGEQFF
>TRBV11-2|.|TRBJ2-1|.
TGTGCCAGCAGCCCTCCCGGGAGTAATGAGCAGTTCTTC
CASSPPGSNEQFF
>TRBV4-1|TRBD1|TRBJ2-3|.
TGCGCCAGCAGCCGGGACAGGGGATTCGGGACTACCGCCACAGATACGCAGTATTTT
CASSRDRGFGTTATDTQYF
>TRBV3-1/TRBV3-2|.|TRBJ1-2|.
TGTGCCAGCAGCCAAGGGACAAGCGATGGCTACACCTTC
CASSQGTSDGYTF
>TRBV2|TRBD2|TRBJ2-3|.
TGTGCCAGTATAAAGCGGGAGGGTTCGGATACGCAGTATTTT
CASIKREGSDTQYF
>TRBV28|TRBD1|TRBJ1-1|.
TGTGCCAGCAGTTTAAGACAGGGGGGCACTGAAGCTTTCTTT
CASSLRQGGTEAFF
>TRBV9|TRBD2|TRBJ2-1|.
TGTGCCAGCAGCGTAGAAGGACGACTAGCGGGAGTACACAATGAGCAGTTCTTC
CASSVEGRLAGVHNEQFF